This T cell receptor (beta chain) was captured by sequencing in a study of control samples from healthy donors and cancer patients. This CDR3 is 15 amino acids long. The V and J ends lost 6 bases and 0 bases respectively, with 12 bases between them. The germline V gene encodes CDR1 LNHDA and CDR2 SQIVND (reference sequence). Sequencing was performed with immunoSEQ multiplex PCR; in TCRdb, only in-frame clones are kept and a portion is missing. The sample shows more than 110,000 clones, roughly 92% of them seen only once. The rearrangement uses TRBV19 and TRBJ1-5; D remains ambiguous. The clonotype originates from a man under 40 in good health. The sequencing input was blood. This chain's CDR3 is CASREREYSNQPQHF. The CDR3 DNA is TGTGCCAGTAGAGAAAGAGAGTATAGCAATCAGCCCCAGCATTTT.